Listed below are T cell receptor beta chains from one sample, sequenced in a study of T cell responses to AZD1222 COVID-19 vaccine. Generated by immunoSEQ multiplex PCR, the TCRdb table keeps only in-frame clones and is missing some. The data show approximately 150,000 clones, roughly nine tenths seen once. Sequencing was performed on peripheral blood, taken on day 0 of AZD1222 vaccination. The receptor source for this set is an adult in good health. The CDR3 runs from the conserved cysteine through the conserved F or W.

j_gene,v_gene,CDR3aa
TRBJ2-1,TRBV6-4,CASSPLAGGNNEQFF
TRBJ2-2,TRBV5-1,CASSRRRTGTGAQNTGELFF
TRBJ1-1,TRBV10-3,CAISDRGRAGVEAFF
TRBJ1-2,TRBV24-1,CATSDPGTGIGYTF
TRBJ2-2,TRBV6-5,CASSEGTGNTGELFF
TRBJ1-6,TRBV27,CASSLSSGGLGNNSPLHF
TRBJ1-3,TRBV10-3,CAISDTRGTLGNTIYF
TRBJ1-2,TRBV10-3,CAISGSGVGGYTF
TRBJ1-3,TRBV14,CASSQEGGPGNTIYF
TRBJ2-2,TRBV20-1,CSASFGSFTGELFF
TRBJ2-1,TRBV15,CATSSYNEQFF
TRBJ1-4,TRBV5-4,CASSRGTVNEKLFF
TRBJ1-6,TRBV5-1,CASSLTGESYNSPLHF
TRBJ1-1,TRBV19,CASTPTGWTEAFF
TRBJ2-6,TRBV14,CASSQEGQSLSSGANVLTF
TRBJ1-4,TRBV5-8,CASSKGQSTNEKLFF
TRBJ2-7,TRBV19,CASSITRNYEQYF
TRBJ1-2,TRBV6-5,CASSYSSTGSYGYTF
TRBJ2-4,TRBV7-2,CASRQWYIQYF
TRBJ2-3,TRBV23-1,CASSQKWADTQYF
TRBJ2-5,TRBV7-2,CASSLSTHYQETQYF
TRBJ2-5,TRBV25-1,CASSEEGGASETQYF
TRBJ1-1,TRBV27,CASRQGTLKNTEAFF
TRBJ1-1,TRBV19,CASSIQGQELIEAFF
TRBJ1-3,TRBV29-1,CSVAGLGNTIYF
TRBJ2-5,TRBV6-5,CASSYALQETQYF
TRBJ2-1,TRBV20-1,CSASKSGPGALNNEQFF
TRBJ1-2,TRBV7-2,CASSLSLQGGFGGYTF
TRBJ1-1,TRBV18,CASSQNWSGTEAFF
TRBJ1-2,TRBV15,CATSRGELGFDYTF
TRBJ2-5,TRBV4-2,CASSQAARASGYQETQYF
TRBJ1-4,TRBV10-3,CAISESVAGARTNEKLFF
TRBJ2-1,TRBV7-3,CASSQVQNPSYNEQFF
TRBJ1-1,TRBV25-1,CASSSFAGAFF
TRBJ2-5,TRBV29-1,CSVGQGETQYF
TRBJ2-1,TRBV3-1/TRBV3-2,CASSPGPDEQFF
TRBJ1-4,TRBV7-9,CASNNPGSTNEKLFF
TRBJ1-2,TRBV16,CASRPDQGYGYTF
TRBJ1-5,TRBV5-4,CASSLDISSNQPQHF
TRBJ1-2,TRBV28,CASSLWAENYGYTF
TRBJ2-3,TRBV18,CASSARCPQPECCTDTQYF
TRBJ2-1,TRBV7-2,CASSLRRALEQFF
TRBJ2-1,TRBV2,CASSATSGRAREQFF
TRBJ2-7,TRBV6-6,CASSSSRLISYEQYF
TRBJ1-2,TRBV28,CASSFRGGGYTF
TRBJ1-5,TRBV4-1,CASSHGMAARDQPQHF
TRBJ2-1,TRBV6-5,CASKTSGYNEQFF